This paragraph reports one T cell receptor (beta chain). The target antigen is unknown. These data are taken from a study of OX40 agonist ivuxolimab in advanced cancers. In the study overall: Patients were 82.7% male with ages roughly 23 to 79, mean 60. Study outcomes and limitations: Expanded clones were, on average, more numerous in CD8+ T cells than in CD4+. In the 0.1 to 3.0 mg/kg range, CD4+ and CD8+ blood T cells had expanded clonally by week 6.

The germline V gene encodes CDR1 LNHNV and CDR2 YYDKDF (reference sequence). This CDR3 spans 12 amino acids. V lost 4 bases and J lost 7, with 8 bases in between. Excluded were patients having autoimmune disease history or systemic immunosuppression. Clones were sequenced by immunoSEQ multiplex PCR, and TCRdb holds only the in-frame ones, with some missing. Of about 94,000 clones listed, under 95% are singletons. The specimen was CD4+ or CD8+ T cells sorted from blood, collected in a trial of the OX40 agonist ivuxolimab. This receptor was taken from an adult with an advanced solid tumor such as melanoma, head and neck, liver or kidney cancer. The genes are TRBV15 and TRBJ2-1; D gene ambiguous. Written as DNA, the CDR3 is TGTGCCACCAGCACCCAAGGAAATGAGCAGTTCTTC. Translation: CATSTQGNEQFF. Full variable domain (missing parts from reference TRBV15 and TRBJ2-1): DAMVIQNPRYQVTQFGKPVTLSCSQTLNHNVMYWYQQKSSQAPKLLFHYYDKDFNNEADTPDNFQSRRPNTSFCFLDIRSPGLGDTAMYLCATSTQGNEQFFGPGTRLTVL.